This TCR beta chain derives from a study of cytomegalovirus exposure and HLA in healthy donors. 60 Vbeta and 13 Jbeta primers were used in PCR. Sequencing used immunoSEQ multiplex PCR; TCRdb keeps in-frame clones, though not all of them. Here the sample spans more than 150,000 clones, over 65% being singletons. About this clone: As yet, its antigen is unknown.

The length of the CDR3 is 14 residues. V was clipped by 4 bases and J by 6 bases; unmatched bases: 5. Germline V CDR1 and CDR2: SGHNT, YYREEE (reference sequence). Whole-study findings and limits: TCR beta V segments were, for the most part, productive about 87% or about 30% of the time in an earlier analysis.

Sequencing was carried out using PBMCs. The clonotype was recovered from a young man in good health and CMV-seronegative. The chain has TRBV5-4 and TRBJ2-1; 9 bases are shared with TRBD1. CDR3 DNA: TGTGCCAGCAGCCCTTCGACAGGGGGCAATGAGCAGTTCTTC. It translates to CASSPSTGGNEQFF.